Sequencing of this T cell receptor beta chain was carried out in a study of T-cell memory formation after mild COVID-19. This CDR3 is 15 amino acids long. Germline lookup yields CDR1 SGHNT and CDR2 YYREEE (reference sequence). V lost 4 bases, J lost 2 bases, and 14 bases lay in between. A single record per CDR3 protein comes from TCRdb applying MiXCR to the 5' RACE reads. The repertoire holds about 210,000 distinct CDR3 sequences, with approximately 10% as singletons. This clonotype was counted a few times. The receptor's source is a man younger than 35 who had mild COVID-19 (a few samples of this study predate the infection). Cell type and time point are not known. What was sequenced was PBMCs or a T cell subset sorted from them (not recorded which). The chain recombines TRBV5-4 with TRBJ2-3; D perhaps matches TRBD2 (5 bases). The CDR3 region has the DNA TGTGCCAGCAGCCCAAGCGGAGATGACACAGATACGCAGTATTTT. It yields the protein CASSPSGDDTDTQYF.